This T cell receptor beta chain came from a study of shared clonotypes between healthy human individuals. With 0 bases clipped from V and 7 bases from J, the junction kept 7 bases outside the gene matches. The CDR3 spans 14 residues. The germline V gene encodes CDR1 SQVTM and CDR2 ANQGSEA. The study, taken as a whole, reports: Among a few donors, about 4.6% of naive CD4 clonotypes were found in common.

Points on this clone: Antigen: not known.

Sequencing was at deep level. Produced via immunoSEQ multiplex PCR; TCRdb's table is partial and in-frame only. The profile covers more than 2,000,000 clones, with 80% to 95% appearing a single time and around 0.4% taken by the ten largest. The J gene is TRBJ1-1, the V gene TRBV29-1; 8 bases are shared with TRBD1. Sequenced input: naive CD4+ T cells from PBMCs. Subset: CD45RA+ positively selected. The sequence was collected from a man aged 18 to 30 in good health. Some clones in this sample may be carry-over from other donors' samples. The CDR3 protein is CSVEEGGQGFEAFF. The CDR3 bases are TGCAGCGTTGAAGAAGGCGGACAGGGTTTTGAAGCTTTCTTT.